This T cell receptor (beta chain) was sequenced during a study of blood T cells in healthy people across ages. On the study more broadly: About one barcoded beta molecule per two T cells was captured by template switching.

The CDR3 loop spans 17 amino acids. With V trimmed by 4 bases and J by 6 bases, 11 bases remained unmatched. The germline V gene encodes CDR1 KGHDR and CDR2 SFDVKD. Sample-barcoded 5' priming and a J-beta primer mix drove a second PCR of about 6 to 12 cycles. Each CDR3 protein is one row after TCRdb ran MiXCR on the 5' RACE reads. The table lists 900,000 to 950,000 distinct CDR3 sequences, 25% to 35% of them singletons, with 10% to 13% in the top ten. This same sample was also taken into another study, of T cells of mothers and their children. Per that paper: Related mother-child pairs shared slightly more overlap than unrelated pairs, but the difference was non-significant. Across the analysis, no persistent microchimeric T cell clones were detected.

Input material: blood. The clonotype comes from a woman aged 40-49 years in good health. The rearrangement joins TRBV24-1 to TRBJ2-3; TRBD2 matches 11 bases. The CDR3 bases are TGTGCCACCAGTGACTCCGGGACTAGCGGCTGGAGGGATACGCAGTATTTT. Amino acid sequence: CATSDSGTSGWRDTQYF.